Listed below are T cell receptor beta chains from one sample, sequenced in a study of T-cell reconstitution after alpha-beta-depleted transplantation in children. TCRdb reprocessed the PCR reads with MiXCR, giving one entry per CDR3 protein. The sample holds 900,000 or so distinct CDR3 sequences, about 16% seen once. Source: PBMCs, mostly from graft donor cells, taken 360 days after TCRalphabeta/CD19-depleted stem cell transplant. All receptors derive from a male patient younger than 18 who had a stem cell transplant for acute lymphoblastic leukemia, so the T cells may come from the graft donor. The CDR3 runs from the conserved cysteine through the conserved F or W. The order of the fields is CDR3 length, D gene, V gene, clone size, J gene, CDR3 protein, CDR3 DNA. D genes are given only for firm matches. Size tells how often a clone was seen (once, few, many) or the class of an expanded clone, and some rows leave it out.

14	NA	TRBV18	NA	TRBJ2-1	CASSPLGGANEQFF	TGTGCCAGCTCACCGCTTGGGGGGGCGAATGAGCAGTTCTTC
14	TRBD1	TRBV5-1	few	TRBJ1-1	CASSPKIETGPLGF	TGCGCCAGCAGCCCGAAGATTGAGACAGGGCCGTTAGGCTTT
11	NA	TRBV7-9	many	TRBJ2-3	CASKQTDTQYF	TGTGCCAGCAAGCAAACCGATACGCAGTATTTT
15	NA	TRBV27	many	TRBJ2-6	CASSLATSGANVLTF	TGTGCCAGCAGTTTAGCAACCTCTGGGGCCAACGTCCTGACTTTC
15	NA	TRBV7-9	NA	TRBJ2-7	CASSPGRRGLYEQYF	TGTGCCAGCAGCCCTGGACGGAGAGGTCTCTACGAGCAGTACTTC
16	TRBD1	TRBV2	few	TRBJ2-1	CASSEYGTGLLLEQFF	TGTGCCAGCAGTGAATATGGGACAGGGCTCCTCCTTGAGCAGTTCTTC
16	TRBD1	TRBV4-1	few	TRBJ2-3	CASSQVGDSPTDTQYF	TGCGCCAGCAGCCAAGTCGGGGACAGCCCCACAGATACGCAGTATTTT
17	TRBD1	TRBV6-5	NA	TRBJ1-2	CASSYSSTRGANYGYTF	TGTGCCAGCAGTTACTCCTCGACCAGGGGGGCTAACTATGGCTACACCTTC
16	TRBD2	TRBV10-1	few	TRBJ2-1	CASSESRLAGVHEQFF	TGCGCCAGCAGTGAGTCTAGACTAGCGGGAGTCCATGAGCAGTTCTTC
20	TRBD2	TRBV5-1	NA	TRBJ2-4	CASSLAASGSPARAKNIQYF	TGCGCCAGCAGCTTGGCGGCTAGCGGGAGTCCTGCGCGGGCCAAAAACATTCAGTACTTC
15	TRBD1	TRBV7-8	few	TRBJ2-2	CASSLVRGRTGELFF	TGTGCCAGCAGCTTAGTCAGGGGGCGCACCGGGGAGCTGTTTTTT
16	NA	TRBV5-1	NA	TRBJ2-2	CASSTRPGRFPGELFF	TGCGCCAGCAGCACAAGACCGGGGAGGTTTCCCGGGGAGCTGTTTTTT
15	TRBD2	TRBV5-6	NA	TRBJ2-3	CASSLELAGEDTQYF	TGTGCCAGCAGCTTGGAACTAGCGGGAGAGGATACGCAGTATTTT
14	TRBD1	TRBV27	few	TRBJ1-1	CASGRTGLNTEAFF	TGTGCCAGCGGCCGGACAGGACTGAACACTGAAGCTTTCTTT
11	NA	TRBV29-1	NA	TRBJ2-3	CSVEGIDTQYF	TGCAGCGTTGAAGGAATAGATACGCAGTATTTT
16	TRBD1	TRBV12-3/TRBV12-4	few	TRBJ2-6	CASRGQTHSGANVLTF	TGTGCCAGCAGGGGACAGACCCACTCTGGGGCCAACGTCCTGACTTTC
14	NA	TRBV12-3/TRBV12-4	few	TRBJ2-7	CASTPGPGSYEQYF	TGTGCCAGCACACCGGGCCCTGGGTCCTACGAGCAGTACTTC
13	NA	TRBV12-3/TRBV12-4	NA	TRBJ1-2	CASSQGGAEGYTF	TGTGCCAGCAGCCAGGGCGGGGCGGAGGGCTACACCTTC
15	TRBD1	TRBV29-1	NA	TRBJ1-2	CSVEDQETGGYGYTF	TGCAGCGTTGAAGATCAAGAGACAGGGGGCTATGGCTACACCTTC
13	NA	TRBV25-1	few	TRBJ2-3	CATQQVLLDTQYF	TGTGCCACCCAACAGGTTTTGTTGGATACGCAGTATTTT
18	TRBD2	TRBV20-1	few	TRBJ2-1	CSARAPNILAGIYNEQFF	TGCAGTGCTAGAGCCCCTAATATACTAGCGGGAATCTACAATGAGCAGTTCTTC
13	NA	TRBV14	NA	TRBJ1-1	CASSLAPLPEAFF	TGTGCCAGCAGCCTGGCTCCCCTTCCTGAAGCTTTCTTT
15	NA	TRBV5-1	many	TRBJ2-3	CASSLNGQGMDTQYF	TGCGCCAGCAGCTTGAATGGCCAGGGGATGGATACGCAGTATTTT
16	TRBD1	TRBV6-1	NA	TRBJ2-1	CASNPKRDRGLNEQFF	TGTGCCAGCAACCCTAAACGGGACAGGGGGCTCAATGAGCAGTTCTTC
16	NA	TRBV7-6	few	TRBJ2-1	CASSSIQGPRYNEQFF	TGTGCCAGCAGCTCGATACAGGGCCCCCGCTACAATGAGCAGTTCTTC
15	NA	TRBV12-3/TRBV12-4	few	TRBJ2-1	CASTGPLSSYNEQFF	TGTGCCAGCACGGGCCCACTTAGCTCCTACAATGAGCAGTTCTTC
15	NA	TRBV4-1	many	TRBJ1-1	CASSQDSLWGTEAFF	TGCGCCAGCAGCCAAGATTCTCTCTGGGGAACTGAAGCTTTCTTT
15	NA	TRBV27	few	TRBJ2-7	CASSLSSYRLYEQYF	TGTGCCAGCAGTTTATCGAGCTATCGCCTCTACGAGCAGTACTTC
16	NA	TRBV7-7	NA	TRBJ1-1	CASSFSLQGKGPEAFF	TGTGCCAGCAGCTTTTCCCTCCAGGGGAAAGGGCCTGAAGCTTTCTTT
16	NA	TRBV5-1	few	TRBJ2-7	CASSLARGWRSYEQYF	TGCGCCAGCAGCTTGGCAAGAGGTTGGCGCTCCTACGAGCAGTACTTC
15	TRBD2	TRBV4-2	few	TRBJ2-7	CASSQGEGPFYEQYF	TGTGCCAGCAGCCAAGGGGAGGGTCCGTTCTACGAGCAGTACTTC
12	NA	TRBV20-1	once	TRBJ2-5	CSDHGGSETQYF	TGCAGTGACCACGGAGGGTCGGAGACCCAGTACTTC
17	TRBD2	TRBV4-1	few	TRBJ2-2	CASSQIGTSGRTGELFF	TGCGCCAGCAGCCAAATAGGGACTAGCGGGAGGACCGGGGAGCTGTTTTTT
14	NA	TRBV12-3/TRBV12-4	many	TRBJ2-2	CASSPGTHTGELFF	TGTGCCAGCAGCCCCGGGACACACACCGGGGAGCTGTTTTTT
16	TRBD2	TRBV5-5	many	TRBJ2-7	CASSLATSGTTYEQYF	TGTGCCAGCAGCTTGGCAACTAGCGGGACCACCTACGAGCAGTACTTC
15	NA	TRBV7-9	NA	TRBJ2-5	CASSPLTSLRETQYF	TGTGCCAGCAGCCCTCTCACATCCTTACGAGAGACCCAGTACTTC
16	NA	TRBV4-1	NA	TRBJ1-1	CASSPALGQESTEAFF	TGCGCCAGCAGCCCAGCACTCGGGCAGGAGTCCACTGAAGCTTTCTTT
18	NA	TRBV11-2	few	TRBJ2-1	CASSPLLGARSSYNEQFF	TGTGCCAGCAGCCCACTACTCGGGGCTCGGAGCTCCTACAATGAGCAGTTCTTC
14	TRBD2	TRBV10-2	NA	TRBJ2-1	CASSRPGLAEEQFF	TGCGCCAGCAGTCGACCGGGACTAGCAGAGGAGCAGTTCTTC
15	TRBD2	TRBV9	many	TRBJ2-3	CASSRIAGVTDTQYF	TGTGCCAGCAGCCGAATAGCGGGAGTGACAGATACGCAGTATTTT
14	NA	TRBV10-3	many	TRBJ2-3	CAISVRGNLDTQYF	TGTGCCATCAGTGTACGGGGGAACCTAGATACGCAGTATTTT
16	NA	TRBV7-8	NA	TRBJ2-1	CASSSLWKSSYNEQFF	TGTGCCAGCAGCTCCCTTTGGAAGAGCTCCTACAATGAGCAGTTCTTC
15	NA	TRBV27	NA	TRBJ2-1	CASNPQRLFTDEQFF	TGTGCCAGCAACCCCCAAAGACTATTTACCGATGAGCAGTTCTTC
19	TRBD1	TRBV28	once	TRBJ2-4	CASSRSAATGVRAKNIQYF	TGTGCCAGCAGTCGAAGCGCTGCGACAGGGGTACGCGCCAAAAACATTCAGTACTTC
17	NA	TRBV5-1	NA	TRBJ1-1	CASSLGHRLPMNTEAFF	TGCGCCAGCAGCTTGGGGCACAGGTTACCGATGAACACTGAAGCTTTCTTT
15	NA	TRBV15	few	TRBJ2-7	CATSREGPISYEQYF	TGTGCCACCAGCAGAGAGGGCCCCATCTCCTACGAGCAGTACTTC
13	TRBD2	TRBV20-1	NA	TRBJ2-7	CSARDPSGRADYF	TGCAGTGCTAGAGATCCAAGCGGGAGGGCCGATTACTTC
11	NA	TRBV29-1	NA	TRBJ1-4	CSVIQHEKLFF	TGCAGCGTGATTCAACATGAAAAACTGTTTTTT
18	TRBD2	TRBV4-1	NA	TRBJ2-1	CASSQVVASGNSYNEQFF	TGCGCCAGCAGCCAAGTGGTGGCTAGCGGGAACTCCTACAATGAGCAGTTCTTC
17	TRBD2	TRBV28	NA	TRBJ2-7	CASSLSPLSSGTYEQYF	TGTGCCAGCAGTTTATCCCCCTTGAGTAGCGGGACCTACGAGCAGTACTTC
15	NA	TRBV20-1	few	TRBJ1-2	CSARGRDTPSYGYTF	TGCAGTGCTAGAGGCCGGGACACACCAAGCTATGGCTACACCTTC
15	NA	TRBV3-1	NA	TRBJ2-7	CASSQAVRTSYEQYF	TGTGCCAGCAGCCAAGCGGTCCGGACGTCCTACGAGCAGTACTTC
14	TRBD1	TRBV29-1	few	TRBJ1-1	CSGRTGGMNTEAFF	TGCAGCGGTCGGACAGGGGGAATGAACACTGAAGCTTTCTTT
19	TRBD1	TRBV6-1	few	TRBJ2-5	CASRGFGTAFHGPQETQYF	TGTGCCAGCAGGGGATTCGGGACAGCGTTCCACGGCCCTCAAGAGACCCAGTACTTC
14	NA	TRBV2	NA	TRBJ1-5	CASSGFLREASARF	TGTGCCAGCAGTGGGTTCTTGCGGGAGGCCTCCGCCCGATTT
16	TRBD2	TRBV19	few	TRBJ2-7	CASSGLAGVSGGEQSF	TGTGCCAGTAGTGGACTAGCGGGAGTTTCAGGAGGAGAGCAGTCCTTC
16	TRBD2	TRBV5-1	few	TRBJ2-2	CASSLAPSGVPGELFF	TGCGCCAGCAGCTTGGCCCCTAGCGGGGTCCCCGGGGAGCTGTTTTTT
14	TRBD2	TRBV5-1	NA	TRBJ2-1	CASSLRLAGVGQFF	TGCGCCAGCAGCCTAAGACTAGCGGGAGTGGGACAGTTCTTC
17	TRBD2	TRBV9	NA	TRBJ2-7	CASSLGLAGVGTYEQYF	TGTGCCAGCAGCCTAGGACTAGCGGGAGTCGGGACCTACGAGCAGTACTTC
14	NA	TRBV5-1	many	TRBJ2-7	CASSLEQVHYEQYF	TGCGCCAGCAGCTTGGAACAGGTCCACTACGAGCAGTACTTC